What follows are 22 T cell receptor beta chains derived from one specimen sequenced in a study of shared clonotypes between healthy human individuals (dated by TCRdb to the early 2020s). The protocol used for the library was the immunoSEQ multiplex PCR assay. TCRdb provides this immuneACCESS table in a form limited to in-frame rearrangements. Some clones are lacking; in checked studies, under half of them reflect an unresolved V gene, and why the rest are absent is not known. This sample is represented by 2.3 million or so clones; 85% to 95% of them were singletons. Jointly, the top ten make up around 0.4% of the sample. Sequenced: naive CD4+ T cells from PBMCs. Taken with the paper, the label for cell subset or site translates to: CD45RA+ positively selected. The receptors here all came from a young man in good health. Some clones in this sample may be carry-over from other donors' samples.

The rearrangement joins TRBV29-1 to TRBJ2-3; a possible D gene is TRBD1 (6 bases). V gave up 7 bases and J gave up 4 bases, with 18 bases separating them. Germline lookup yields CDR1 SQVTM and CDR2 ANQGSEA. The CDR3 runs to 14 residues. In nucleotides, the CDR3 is TGCAGCGCACATCGGGGACACGGAGCAGATACGCAGTATTTT. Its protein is CSAHRGHGADTQYF.

The DNA of the CDR3 is TGTGCCAGCAGCCGCCCGCTAGCGGGAGTTGGTGATACGCAGTATTTT. Translated: CASSRPLAGVGDTQYF. J is TRBJ2-3 and V is TRBV14; 10 bases fit TRBD2. The V gene end was trimmed by 4 bases and the J gene end by 6 bases; junction bases not matched to a gene: 10. Germline V gene data show CDR1 as SGHDN and CDR2 as FVKESK. The CDR3 consists of 16 residues.

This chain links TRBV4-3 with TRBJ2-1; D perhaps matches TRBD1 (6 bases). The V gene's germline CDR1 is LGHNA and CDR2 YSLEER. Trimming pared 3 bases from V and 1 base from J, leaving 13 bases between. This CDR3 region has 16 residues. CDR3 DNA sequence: TGCGCCAGCAGCCAGTCAGGGGCGCCTTCCTACAATGAGCAGTTCTTC. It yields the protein CASSQSGAPSYNEQFF.

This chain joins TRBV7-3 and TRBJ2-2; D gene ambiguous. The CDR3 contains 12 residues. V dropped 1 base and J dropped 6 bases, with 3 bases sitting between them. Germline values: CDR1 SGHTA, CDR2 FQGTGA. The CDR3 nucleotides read TGTGCCAGCAGCTTAAACGCCGGGGAGCTGTTTTTT. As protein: CASSLNAGELFF. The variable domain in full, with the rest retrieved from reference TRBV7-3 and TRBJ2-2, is GAGVSQTPSNKVTEKGKYVELRCDPISGHTALYWYRQSLGQGPEFLIYFQGTGAADDSGLPNDRFFAVRPEGSVSTLKIQRTERGDSAVYLCASSLNAGELFFGEGSRLTVL.

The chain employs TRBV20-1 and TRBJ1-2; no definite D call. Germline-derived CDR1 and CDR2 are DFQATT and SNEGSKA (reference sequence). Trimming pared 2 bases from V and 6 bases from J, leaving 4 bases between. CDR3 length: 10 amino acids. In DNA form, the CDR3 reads TGCAGTGCTAGAAAAGATGGCTACACCTTC. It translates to CSARKDGYTF.

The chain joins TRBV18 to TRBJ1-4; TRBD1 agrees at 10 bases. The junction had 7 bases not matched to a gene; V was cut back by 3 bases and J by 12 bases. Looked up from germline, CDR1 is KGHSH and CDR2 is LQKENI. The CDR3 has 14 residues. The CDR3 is CASSPLVGTGELFF. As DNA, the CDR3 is TGTGCCAGCTCACCGTTAGTCGGGACAGGGGAACTGTTTTTT.

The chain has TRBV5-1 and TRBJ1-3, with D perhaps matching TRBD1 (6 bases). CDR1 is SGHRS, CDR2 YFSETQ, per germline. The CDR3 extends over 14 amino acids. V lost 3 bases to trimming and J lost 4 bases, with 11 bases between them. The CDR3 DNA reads TGCGCCAGCAGCTCGCAGGGGCCCGGAAACACCATATATTTT. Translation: CASSSQGPGNTIYF.

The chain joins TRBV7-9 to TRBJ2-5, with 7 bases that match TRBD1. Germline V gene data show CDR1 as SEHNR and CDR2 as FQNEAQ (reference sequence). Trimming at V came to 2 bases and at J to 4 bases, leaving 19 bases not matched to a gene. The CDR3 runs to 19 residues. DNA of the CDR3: TGTGCCAGCAGCTTAATTGATATCGGGAAGAGACAGGGCTTAGAGACCCAGTACTTC. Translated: CASSLIDIGKRQGLETQYF.

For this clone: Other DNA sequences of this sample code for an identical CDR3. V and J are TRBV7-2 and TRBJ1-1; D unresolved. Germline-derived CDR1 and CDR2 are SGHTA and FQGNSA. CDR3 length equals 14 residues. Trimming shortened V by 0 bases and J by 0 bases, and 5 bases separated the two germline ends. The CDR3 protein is CASSLAGVNTEAFF. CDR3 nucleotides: TGTGCCAGCAGCTTAGCAGGAGTGAACACTGAAGCTTTCTTT.

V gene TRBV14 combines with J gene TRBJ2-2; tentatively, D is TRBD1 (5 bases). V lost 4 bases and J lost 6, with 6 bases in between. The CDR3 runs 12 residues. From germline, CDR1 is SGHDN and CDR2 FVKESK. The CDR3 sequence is CASSRQPGELFF. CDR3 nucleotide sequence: TGTGCCAGCAGCCGACAGCCCGGGGAGCTGTTTTTT.

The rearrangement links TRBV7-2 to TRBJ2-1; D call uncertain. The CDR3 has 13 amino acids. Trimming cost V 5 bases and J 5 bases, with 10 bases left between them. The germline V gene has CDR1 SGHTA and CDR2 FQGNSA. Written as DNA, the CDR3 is TGTGCCAGCAGCCGCGCCTCGCACAATGAGCAGTTCTTC. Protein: CASSRASHNEQFF.

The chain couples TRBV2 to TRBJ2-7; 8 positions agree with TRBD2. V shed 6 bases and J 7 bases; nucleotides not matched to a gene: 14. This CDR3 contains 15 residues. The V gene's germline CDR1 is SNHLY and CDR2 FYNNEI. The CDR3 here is CASRLRAAGEGEQYF. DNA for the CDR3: TGTGCCAGCAGGCTCAGAGCAGCGGGAGAGGGGGAGCAGTACTTC.

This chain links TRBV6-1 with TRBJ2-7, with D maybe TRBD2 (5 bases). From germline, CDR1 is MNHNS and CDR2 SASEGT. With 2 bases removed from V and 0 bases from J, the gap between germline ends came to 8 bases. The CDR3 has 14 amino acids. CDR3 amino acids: CASSEIGSSYEQYF. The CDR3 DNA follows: TGTGCCAGCAGTGAAATAGGGAGCTCCTACGAGCAGTACTTC.

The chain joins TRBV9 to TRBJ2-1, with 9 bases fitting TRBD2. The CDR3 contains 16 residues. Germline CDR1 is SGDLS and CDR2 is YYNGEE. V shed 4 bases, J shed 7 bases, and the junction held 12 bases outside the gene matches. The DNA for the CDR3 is TGTGCCAGCAGCCTCCGTCCAGCGGGAGGAAATAATGAGCAGTTCTTC. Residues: CASSLRPAGGNNEQFF.

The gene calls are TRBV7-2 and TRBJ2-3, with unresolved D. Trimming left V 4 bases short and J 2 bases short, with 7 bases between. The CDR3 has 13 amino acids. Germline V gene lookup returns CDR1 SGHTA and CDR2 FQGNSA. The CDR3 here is CASSWLTTDTQYF. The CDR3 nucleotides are TGTGCCAGCAGCTGGCTTACCACAGATACGCAGTATTTT. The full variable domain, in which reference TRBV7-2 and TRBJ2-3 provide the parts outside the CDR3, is GAGVSQSPSNKVTEKGKDVELRCDPISGHTALYWYRQSLGQGLEFLIYFQGNSAPDKSGLPSDRFSAERTGGSVSTLTIQRTQQEDSAVYLCASSWLTTDTQYFGPGTRLTVL.

The CDR3 is CASSMDPSGVVEQFF. Here the CDR3 DNA reads TGTGCCAGCAGCATGGACCCCTCAGGCGTAGTTGAGCAGTTCTTC. This rearrangement joins TRBV6-6 to TRBJ2-1, with D unclear. The V gene lost 6 bases and the J gene lost 9 bases, with 21 bases spanning the gap. The CDR3 totals 15 residues. Germline CDR1 and CDR2: MNHNY and SVGAGI (reference sequence).

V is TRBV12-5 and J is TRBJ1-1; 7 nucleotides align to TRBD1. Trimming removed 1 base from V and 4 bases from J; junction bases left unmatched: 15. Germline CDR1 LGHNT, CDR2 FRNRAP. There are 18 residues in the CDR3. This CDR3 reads CASGLGRGRTEGATEAFF. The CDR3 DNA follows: TGTGCTAGTGGTTTGGGACGGGGAAGGACGGAGGGGGCCACTGAAGCTTTCTTT.

CDR3 DNA: TGCGCCAGCAGATCACAGGGGTCAGATACGCAGTATTTT. This encodes CASRSQGSDTQYF. The V call is TRBV5-1, the J call TRBJ2-3; TRBD1 agrees at 7 bases. V trimming: 5 bases; J trimming: 4 bases; junction bases outside the gene matches: 4. CDR1 is SGHRS, CDR2 YFSETQ, per germline. This CDR3 has 13 amino acids.

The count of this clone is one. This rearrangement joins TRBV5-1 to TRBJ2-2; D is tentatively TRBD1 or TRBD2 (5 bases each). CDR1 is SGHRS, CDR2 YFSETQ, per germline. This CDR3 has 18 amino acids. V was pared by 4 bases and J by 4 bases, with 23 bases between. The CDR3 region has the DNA TGCGCCAGCAGCCCCTACCCTCAGGGTGGAGGCGGCACCGGGGAGCTGTTTTTT. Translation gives CASSPYPQGGGGTGELFF.

The chain's CDR3 is CASSTTGERYNEQFF. In DNA, the CDR3 is TGCGCCAGCAGCACGACAGGAGAGCGGTACAATGAGCAGTTCTTC. This chain connects TRBV5-1 to TRBJ2-1, with D possibly TRBD1 on 6 matching bases. There are 15 residues in the CDR3. Germline V gene sequence: CDR1 SGHRS, CDR2 YFSETQ. Trimming cost V 4 bases and J 4 bases, with 15 bases left between them.

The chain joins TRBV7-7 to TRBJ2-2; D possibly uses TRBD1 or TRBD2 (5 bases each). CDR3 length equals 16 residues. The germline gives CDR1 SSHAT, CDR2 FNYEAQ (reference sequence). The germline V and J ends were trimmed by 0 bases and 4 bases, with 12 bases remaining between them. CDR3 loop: CASSLAGLGGTGELFF. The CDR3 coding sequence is TGTGCCAGCAGCTTAGCCGGGCTTGGGGGCACCGGGGAGCTGTTTTTT. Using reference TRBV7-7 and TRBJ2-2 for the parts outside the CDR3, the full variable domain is GAGVSQSPRYKVTKRGQDVTLRCDPISSHATLYWYQQALGQGPEFLTYFNYEAQPDKSGLPSDRFSAERPEGSISTLTIQRTEQRDSAMYRCASSLAGLGGTGELFFGEGSRLTVL.

This chain's CDR3 is CASGNGQGANTIYF. The CDR3 region has the DNA TGCGCCAGCGGCAATGGACAGGGCGCGAACACCATATATTTT. V and J are TRBV5-1 and TRBJ1-3; 8 nucleotides line up with TRBD1. V was clipped by 7 bases and J by 7 bases; unmatched bases: 10. CDR3 size: 14 residues. The germline gives CDR1 SGHRS, CDR2 YFSETQ.